The T cell receptor beta chain under discussion was sequenced for a study of a mutant IDH1 vaccine in newly diagnosed glioma. Turning to the study itself: It was radiotherapy, temozolomide, or both that patients received previously, with most receiving both.

This clone turned up a few times. What it recognizes is unknown. The CDR3 covers 15 residues. Germline assignment: CDR1 SNHLY and CDR2 FYNNEI. V lost 7 bases to trimming and J lost 2 bases; unmatched junction nucleotides: 8. Time point specified: week 5, during vaccination. Doses consisted of 300 ug of mutant IDH1 20-mer peptide each, paired with topical imiquimod. Sequenced by immunoSEQ multiplex PCR; TCRdb stores in-frame clones only, minus some. In the table there are 35,000 or so clones, around 83% of which are singletons. The genes are TRBV2 and TRBJ2-3; 8 bases are shared with TRBD2. The material sequenced was PBMCs, taken from a glioma patient whose treatment included an IDH1 peptide vaccine. The sequence was obtained from a man younger than 40 with glioma. CDR3 nucleotides: TGTGCCAGCACCGCCGAACTAGCGGCCACAGATACGCAGTATTTT. Translating gives CASTAELAATDTQYF.